Following are 8 T cell receptor beta chains from one sample sequenced in a study of cytomegalovirus exposure and HLA in healthy donors. The PCR used 60 Vbeta and 13 Jbeta primers. Some clones are missing from TCRdb's copy, which holds only in-frame ones; the method was immunoSEQ multiplex PCR. Of 90,000 to 140,000 clones listed, approximately 80% are singletons. Material for sequencing was PBMCs. These receptors were taken from a man aged 30-40 years in good health and CMV-seronegative.

The chain joins TRBV4-3 to TRBJ1-1; 7 bases are a match to TRBD1. Per the germline V gene, CDR1 is LGHNA and CDR2 is YSLEER. V dropped 5 bases and J dropped 4; count of bases not matched to a gene: 1. There are 12 residues in the CDR3. CDR3 nucleotides: TGCGCCAGCAGCAACAGGGGCACTGAAGCTTTCTTT. Translation gives CASSNRGTEAFF.

V gene TRBV19 combines with J gene TRBJ1-4, with 8 bases identical to TRBD1. V shed 5 bases, J shed 7 bases, and the junction held 9 bases outside the gene matches. Germline CDR1 LNHDA, CDR2 SQIVND (reference sequence). This CDR3 comprises 15 residues. The CDR3 sequence: CASSSLQGAGEKLFF. The CDR3 coding sequence is TGTGCCAGTAGTTCATTGCAGGGGGCAGGTGAAAAACTGTTTTTT.

The rearrangement links TRBV4-3 to TRBJ2-2; D is undetermined. CDR1 and CDR2 from the germline V gene are LGHNA and YSLEER. The CDR3 extends over 16 amino acids. The germline V and J ends were trimmed by 1 base and 3 bases, with 12 bases remaining between them. The CDR3 loop is CASSQGLGEDTGELFF. The DNA for the CDR3 is TGCGCCAGCAGCCAAGGCCTGGGCGAAGACACCGGGGAGCTGTTTTTT.

The chain employs TRBV2 and TRBJ2-6, with D uncertain. CDR3 length: 14 amino acids. Trimming left V 5 bases short and J 2 bases short, with 7 bases between. The germline V gene encodes CDR1 SNHLY and CDR2 FYNNEI. The CDR3 DNA sequence: TGTGCCAGCAGTCGACTCACTGGGGCCAACGTCCTGACTTTC. Translated, it gives CASSRLTGANVLTF.

CDR3 coding DNA: TGTGCCATCAACCGACACGGCGAACCCCCCTTCTACACCTTC. Its translation is CAINRHGEPPFYTF. The J gene is TRBJ1-2, the V gene TRBV10-3; D not certain. The germline V and J ends were trimmed by 7 bases and 10 bases, with 22 bases remaining between them. The CDR3 loop spans 14 amino acids. Germline values: CDR1 ENHRY, CDR2 SYGVKD.

The genes are TRBV5-5 and TRBJ2-7; D is undetermined. This CDR3 is 16 amino acids long. V was trimmed by 0 bases and J by 7 bases, leaving 20 bases between them. Germline V gene lookup returns CDR1 SGHKS and CDR2 YYEKEE (reference sequence). The CDR3 here is CASSLGAKVPGWEQYF. The DNA of the CDR3 is TGTGCCAGCAGCTTGGGGGCAAAGGTACCCGGTTGGGAGCAGTACTTC.

V usage is TRBV6-6 and J usage is TRBJ1-6; D is possibly TRBD1 (5 bases). Germline CDR1 is MNHNY and CDR2 is SVGAGI (reference sequence). Trimming took off 7 bases at V and 0 bases at J, with 13 bases between the two ends. The CDR3 is made up of 16 amino acids. The CDR3 protein is CASTPRGSSYNSPLHF. The CDR3 nucleotides read TGTGCCAGCACCCCACGGGGGAGCTCCTATAATTCACCCCTCCACTTT.

The chain joins TRBV27 to TRBJ2-7, with 11 bases that match TRBD1. The V gene's germline CDR1 is MNHEY and CDR2 SMNVEV (reference sequence). The CDR3 runs to 13 residues. Trimming took 8 bases from V and 4 from J; bases not matched to a gene: 4. The CDR3 DNA is TGTGCCAGCGGGGGGACAGGGGGATACGAGCAGTACTTC. It translates to CASGGTGGYEQYF.